This entry features one TCR beta chain sequence. These memory T cells were uncultured and sequenced directly after ex vivo isolation. This CDR3 has 17 residues. V dropped 1 base and J dropped 5 bases, with 20 bases sitting between them. Germline V lookup: CDR1 LNHDA, CDR2 SQIVND (reference sequence). This entry belongs to a study of CD4 T cell repertoires in COVID-19. Sequencing was performed with immunoSEQ multiplex PCR; in TCRdb, only in-frame clones are kept and a portion is missing. The table records under 30,000 clones, about 94% of them present only once. The specimen was circulating follicular helper CD4+ T cells (cTfh) from blood, collected before the COVID-19 pandemic. The chain is built from TRBV19 and TRBJ2-5; perhaps TRBD1 as D (6 bases). The source of this sequence is a human donor who had COVID-19. Here the CDR3 reads CASSIALNPGQLETQYF. CDR3 nucleotides: TGTGCCAGTAGTATAGCTCTCAATCCGGGACAATTGGAGACCCAGTACTTC.